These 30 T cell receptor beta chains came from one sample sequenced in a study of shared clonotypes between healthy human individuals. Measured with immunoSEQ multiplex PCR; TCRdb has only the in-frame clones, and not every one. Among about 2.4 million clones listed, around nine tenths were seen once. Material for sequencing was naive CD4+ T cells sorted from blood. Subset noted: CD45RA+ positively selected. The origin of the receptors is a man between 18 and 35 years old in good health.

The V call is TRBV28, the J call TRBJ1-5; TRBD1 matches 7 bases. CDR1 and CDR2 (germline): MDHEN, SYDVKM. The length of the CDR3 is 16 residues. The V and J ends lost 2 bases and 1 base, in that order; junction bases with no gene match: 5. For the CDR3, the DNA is TGTGCCAGCAGTTTAGGTGCAGGGGGAAGCAATCAGCCCCAGCATTTT. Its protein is CASSLGAGGSNQPQHF.

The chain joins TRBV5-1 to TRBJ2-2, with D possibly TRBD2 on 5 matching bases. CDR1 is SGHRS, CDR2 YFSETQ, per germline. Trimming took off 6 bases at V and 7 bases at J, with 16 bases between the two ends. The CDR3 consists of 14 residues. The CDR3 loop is CASTGSSWGGELFF. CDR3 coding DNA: TGCGCCAGCACGGGAAGTAGCTGGGGCGGGGAGCTGTTTTTT.

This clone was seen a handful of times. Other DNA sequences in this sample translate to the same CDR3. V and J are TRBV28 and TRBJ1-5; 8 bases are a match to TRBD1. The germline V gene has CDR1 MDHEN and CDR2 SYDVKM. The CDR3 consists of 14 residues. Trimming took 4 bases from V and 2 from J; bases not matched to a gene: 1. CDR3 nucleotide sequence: TGTGCCAGCAGTTCAGGGGGCGGCAATCAGCCCCAGCATTTT. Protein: CASSSGGGNQPQHF.

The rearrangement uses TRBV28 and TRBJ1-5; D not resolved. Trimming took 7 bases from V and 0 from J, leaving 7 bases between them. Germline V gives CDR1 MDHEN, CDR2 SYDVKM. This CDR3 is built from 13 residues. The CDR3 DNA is TGTGCCAGCATGCGGGGTAGCAATCAGCCCCAGCATTTT. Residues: CASMRGSNQPQHF.

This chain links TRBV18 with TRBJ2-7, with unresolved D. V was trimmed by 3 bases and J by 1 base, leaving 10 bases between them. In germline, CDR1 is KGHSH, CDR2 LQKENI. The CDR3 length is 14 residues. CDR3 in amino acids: CASSPFLGSYEQYF. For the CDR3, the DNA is TGTGCCAGCTCACCCTTTTTGGGGTCCTACGAGCAGTACTTC.

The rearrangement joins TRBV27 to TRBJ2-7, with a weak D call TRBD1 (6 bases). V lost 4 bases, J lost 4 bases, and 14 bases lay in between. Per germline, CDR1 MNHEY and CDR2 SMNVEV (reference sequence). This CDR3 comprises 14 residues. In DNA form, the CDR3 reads TGTGCCAGCAGTTACAGGGTTAAGGGGTACGAGCAGTACTTC. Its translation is CASSYRVKGYEQYF.

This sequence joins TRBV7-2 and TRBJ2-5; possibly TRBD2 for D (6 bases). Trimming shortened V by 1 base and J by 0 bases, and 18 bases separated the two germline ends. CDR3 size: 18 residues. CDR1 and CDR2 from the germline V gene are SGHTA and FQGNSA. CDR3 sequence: CASSLGLGGGGYQETQYF. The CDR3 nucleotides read TGTGCCAGCAGCTTAGGACTGGGGGGTGGCGGCTACCAAGAGACCCAGTACTTC.

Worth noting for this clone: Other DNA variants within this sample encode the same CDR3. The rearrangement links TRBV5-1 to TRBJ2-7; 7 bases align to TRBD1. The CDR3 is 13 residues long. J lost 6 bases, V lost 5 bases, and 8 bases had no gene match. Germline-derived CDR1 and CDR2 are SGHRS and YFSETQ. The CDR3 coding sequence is TGCGCCAGCAGTCTCGACAGGGTTAGCGAGCAGTACTTC. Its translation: CASSLDRVSEQYF.

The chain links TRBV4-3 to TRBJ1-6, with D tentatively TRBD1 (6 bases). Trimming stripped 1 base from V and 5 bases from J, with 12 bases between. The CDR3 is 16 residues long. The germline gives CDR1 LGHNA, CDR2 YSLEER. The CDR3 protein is CASSQALDRNNSPLHF. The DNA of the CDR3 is TGCGCCAGCAGCCAAGCCTTGGACAGAAATAATTCACCCCTCCACTTT.

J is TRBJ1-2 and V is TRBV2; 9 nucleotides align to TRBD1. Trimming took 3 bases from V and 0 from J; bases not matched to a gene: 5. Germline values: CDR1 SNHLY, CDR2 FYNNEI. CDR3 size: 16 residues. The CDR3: CASSDYGQGSNYGYTF. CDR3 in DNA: TGTGCCAGCAGTGACTACGGACAGGGGTCTAACTATGGCTACACCTTC.

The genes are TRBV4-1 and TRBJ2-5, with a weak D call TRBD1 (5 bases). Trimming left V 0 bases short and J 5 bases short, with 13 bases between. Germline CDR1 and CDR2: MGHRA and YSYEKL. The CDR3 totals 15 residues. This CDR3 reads CASSQEQAGPETQYF. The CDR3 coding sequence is TGCGCCAGCAGCCAAGAACAAGCAGGGCCGGAGACCCAGTACTTC.

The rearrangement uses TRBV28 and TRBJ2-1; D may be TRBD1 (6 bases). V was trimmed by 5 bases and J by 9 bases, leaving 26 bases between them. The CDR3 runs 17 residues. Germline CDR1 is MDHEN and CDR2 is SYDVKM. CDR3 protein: CASSSTPGTLSRTEQFF. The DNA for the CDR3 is TGTGCCAGCAGTAGCACCCCCGGGACACTATCTAGGACTGAGCAGTTCTTC.

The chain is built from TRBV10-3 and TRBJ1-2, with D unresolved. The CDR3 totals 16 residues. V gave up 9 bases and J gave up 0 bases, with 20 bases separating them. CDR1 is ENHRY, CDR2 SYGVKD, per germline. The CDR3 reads CAIDPGSVGPNYGYTF. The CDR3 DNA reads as TGTGCCATAGATCCGGGGTCAGTGGGCCCTAACTATGGCTACACCTTC.

The CDR3 reads CASSLKGTGETQYF. CDR3 coding DNA: TGCGCCAGCAGCTTGAAAGGGACCGGGGAGACCCAGTACTTC. The chain couples TRBV5-1 to TRBJ2-5; the D call may be TRBD1 or TRBD2 (5 bases each). The CDR3 has 14 residues. The germline V and J ends were trimmed by 1 base and 5 bases, with 12 bases remaining between them. Germline CDR1 SGHRS, CDR2 YFSETQ.

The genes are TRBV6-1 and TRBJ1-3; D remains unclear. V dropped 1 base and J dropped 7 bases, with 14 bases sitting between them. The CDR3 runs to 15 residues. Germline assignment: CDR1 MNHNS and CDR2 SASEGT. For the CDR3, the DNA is TGTGCCAGCAGTGAAGGGAGGTCGCGTTGGAACACCATATATTTT. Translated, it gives CASSEGRSRWNTIYF.

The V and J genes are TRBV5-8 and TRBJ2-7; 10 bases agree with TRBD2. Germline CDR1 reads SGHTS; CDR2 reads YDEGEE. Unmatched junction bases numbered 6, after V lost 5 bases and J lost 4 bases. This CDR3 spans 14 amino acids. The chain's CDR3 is CASSSGTSVYEQYF. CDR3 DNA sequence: TGTGCCAGCAGTTCCGGGACTAGCGTTTACGAGCAGTACTTC.

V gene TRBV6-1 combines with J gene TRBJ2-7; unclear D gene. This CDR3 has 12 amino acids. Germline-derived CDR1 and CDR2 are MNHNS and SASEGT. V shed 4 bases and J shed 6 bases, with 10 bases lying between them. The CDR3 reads CASSGGRLEQYF. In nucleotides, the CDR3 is TGTGCCAGCAGTGGAGGCCGCCTCGAGCAGTACTTC.

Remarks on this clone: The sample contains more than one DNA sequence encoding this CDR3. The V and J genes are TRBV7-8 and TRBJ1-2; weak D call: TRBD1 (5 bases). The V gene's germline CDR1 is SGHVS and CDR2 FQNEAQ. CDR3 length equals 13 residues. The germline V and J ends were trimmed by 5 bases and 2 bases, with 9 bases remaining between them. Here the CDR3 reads CASSRGQNYGYTF. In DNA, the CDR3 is TGTGCCAGCAGCCGGGGCCAAAACTATGGCTACACCTTC. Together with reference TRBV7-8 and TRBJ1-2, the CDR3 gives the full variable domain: GAGVSQSPRYKVAKRGQDVALRCDPISGHVSLFWYQQALGQGPEFLTYFQNEAQLDKSGLPSDRFFAERPEGSVSTLKIQRTQQEDSAVYLCASSRGQNYGYTFGSGTRLTVV.

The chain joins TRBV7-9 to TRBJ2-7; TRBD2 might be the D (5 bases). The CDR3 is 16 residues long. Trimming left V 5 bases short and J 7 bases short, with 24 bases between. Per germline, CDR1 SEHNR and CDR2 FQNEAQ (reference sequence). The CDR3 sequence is CASSPEVVLLAEEQYF. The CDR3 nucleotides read TGTGCCAGCAGCCCGGAGGTGGTCCTGCTCGCGGAAGAGCAGTACTTC.

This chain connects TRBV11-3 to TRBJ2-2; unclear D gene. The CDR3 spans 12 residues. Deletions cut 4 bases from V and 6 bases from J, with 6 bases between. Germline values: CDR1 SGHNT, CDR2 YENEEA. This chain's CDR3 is CASSSLSGELFF. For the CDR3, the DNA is TGTGCCAGCAGCTCCCTCTCCGGGGAGCTGTTTTTT.

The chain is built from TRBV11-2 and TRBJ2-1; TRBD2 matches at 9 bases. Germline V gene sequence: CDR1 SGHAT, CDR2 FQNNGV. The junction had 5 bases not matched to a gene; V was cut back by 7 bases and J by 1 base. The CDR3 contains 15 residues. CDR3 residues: CASTGLALSYNEQFF. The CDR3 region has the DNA TGTGCCAGCACCGGACTAGCGCTGTCCTACAATGAGCAGTTCTTC.

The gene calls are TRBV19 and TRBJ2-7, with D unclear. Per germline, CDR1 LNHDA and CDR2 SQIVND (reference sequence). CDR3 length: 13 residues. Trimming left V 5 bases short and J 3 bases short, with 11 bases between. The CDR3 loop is CASSPRPFYEQYF. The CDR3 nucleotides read TGTGCCAGTAGTCCGAGACCGTTCTACGAGCAGTACTTC.

CDR3 protein: CASSLGLAGTFTDTQYF. DNA for the CDR3: TGTGCCAGCAGCTTGGGACTAGCGGGAACCTTCACAGATACGCAGTATTTT. The chain recombines TRBV5-4 with TRBJ2-3; the match to TRBD2 covers 11 bases. Per germline, CDR1 SGHNT and CDR2 YYREEE (reference sequence). Trimming took 0 bases from V and 2 from J; bases not matched to a gene: 5. The CDR3 length is 17 residues.

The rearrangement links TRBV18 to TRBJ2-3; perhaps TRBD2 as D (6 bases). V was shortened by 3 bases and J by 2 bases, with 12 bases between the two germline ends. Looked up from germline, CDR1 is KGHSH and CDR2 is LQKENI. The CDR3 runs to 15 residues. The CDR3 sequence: CASSPRDSNTDTQYF. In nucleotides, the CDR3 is TGTGCCAGCTCACCCCGGGACTCTAACACAGATACGCAGTATTTT.

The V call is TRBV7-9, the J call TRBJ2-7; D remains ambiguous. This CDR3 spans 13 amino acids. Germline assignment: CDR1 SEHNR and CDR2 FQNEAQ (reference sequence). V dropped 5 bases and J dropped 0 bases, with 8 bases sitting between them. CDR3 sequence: CASSLAFSYEQYF. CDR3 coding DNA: TGTGCCAGCAGCCTGGCCTTCTCCTACGAGCAGTACTTC.

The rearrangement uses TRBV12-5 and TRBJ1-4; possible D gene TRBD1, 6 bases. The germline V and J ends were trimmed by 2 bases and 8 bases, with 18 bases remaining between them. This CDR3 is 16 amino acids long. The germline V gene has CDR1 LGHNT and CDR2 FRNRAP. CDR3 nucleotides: TGTGCTAGTGGTTTGTCCCCAGGGGCGGACAGCGAAAAACTGTTTTTT. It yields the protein CASGLSPGADSEKLFF.

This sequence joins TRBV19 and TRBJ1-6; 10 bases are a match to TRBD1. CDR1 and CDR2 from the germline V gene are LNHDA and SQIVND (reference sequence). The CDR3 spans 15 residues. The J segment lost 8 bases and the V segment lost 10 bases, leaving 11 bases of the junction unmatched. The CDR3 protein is CATKIGTGVYSPLHF. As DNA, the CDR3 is TGTGCCACCAAGATCGGGACAGGGGTATATTCACCCCTCCACTTT. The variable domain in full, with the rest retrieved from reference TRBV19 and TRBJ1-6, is DGGITQSPKYLFRKEGQNVTLSCEQNLNHDAMYWYRQDPGQGLRLIYYSQIVNDFQKGDIAEGYSVSREKKESFPLTVTSAQKNPTAFYLCATKIGTGVYSPLHFGNGTRLTVT.

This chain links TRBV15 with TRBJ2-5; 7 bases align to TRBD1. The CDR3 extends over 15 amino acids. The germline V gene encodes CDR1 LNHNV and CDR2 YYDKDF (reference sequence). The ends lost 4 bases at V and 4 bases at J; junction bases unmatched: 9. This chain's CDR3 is CATSTGRGTRETQYF. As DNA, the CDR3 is TGTGCCACCAGCACGGGCAGGGGGACCCGAGAGACCCAGTACTTC.

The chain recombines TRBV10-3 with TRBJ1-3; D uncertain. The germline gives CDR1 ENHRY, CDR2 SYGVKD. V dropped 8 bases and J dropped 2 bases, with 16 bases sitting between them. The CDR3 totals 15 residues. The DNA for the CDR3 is TGTGCCATCGGGCTGGCAGAGTATGCTGGAAACACCATATATTTT. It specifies CAIGLAEYAGNTIYF.

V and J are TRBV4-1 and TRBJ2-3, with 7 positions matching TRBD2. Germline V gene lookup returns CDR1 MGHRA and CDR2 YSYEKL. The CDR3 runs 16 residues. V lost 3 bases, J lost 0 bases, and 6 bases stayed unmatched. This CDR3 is CASSQRGSSSTDTQYF. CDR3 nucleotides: TGCGCCAGCAGCCAGCGGGGGTCTTCTAGCACAGATACGCAGTATTTT.